This T cell receptor (beta chain) was retrieved from a study of T-cell reconstitution after alpha-beta-depleted transplantation in children. Trimming shortened V by 2 bases and J by 8 bases, and 16 bases separated the two germline ends. The CDR3 contains 14 residues. Germline V gives CDR1 GTSNPN, CDR2 SVGIG (reference sequence). Unique molecular identifiers were incorporated during preparation of the TCRbeta library. TCRdb ran MiXCR on the PCR reads and lists one entry per CDR3 protein. The sample consists of approximately 420,000 distinct CDR3 sequences, 11% of them appearing once. This receptor was taken from a human donor who donated a stem cell graft to a child with acute myeloid leukemia. The chain carries TRBV30 and TRBJ2-1, with a possible D match to TRBD2 (7 bases). Sequenced material: PBMCs from the stem cell graft donor, taken from the stem cell graft. The CDR3 region is CAWSWGGGRDEQFF. CDR3 sequence (DNA): TGTGCCTGGAGTTGGGGGGGGGGCCGGGATGAGCAGTTCTTC.